Shown below are 31 T cell receptor beta chains from a single sample sequenced in a study of glioma-infiltrating T cells (dated by TCRdb to about 2016). The instrument given in TCRdb is Illumina MiSeq. The iRepertoire nested amplicon-rescue multiplex PCR (arm-PCR) platform was used to amplify TCR alpha and beta CDR3 regions from RNA. Clones were called with MiXCR by TCRdb after fastp trimmed the public reads at Q25, and only in-frame beta chains were retained. Duplicate CDR3 protein sequences are folded into a single record with the most common DNA and genes. Counted in this sample were more than 350,000 distinct CDR3 sequences; 41% of them appeared once. Around 12% of the sample belongs to the ten largest clones. The sequencing sample was made of glioma tissue, nonneoplastic brain tissue, or PBMCs (not recorded which). These receptors were collected from a human donor with low-grade glioma or glioblastoma, undergoing nonglioma brain surgery, or in good health (not recorded which).

Comments on this clonotype: This sequence may be a read error, since a much larger clone differs from it by one base. This rearrangement joins TRBV20-1 to TRBJ1-3; a weak D match, TRBD1 (6 bases). The length of the CDR3 is 15 residues. Trimming left V 3 bases short and J 4 bases short, with 16 bases between. Germline lookup yields CDR1 DFQATT and CDR2 SNEGSKA (reference sequence). For the CDR3, the DNA is TGCAGTGCTAGGAGCACAGGGTCCCGCGGAAACACCATATATTTT. The encoded protein is CSARSTGSRGNTIYF.

With regard to this clonotype: Just one base apart from a much larger clone, this may be a read error. V usage is TRBV6-1 and J usage is TRBJ1-2; a weak D match, TRBD1 (5 bases). The V end lost 6 bases, the J end lost 5 bases, and 10 bases lay between the germline ends. CDR3 length: 12 residues. CDR1 and CDR2 (germline): MNHNS, SASEGT. CDR3 region: CASRCRDYGYTF. CDR3 DNA: TGTGCCAGCAGGTGCAGGGATTATGGCTACACCTTC.

The chain has TRBV28 and TRBJ2-1; a weak D match, TRBD1 (6 bases). The CDR3 loop spans 16 amino acids. V shed 5 bases and J shed 0 bases, with 14 bases lying between them. Germline lookup yields CDR1 MDHEN and CDR2 SYDVKM. CDR3 amino acids: CASSSWGTSSYNEQFF. CDR3 bases: TGTGCCAGCAGTAGCTGGGGGACAAGCTCCTACAATGAGCAGTTCTTC.

This clonotype was picked up one time. The junction does not match germline at one end; this may be a read error. The rearrangement links TRBV7-9 to TRBJ2-5; 7 bases match TRBD2. Germline assignment: CDR1 SEHNR and CDR2 FQNEAQ (reference sequence). The length of the CDR3 is 13 residues. The CDR3 is CATSFGGEETQYF. The CDR3 DNA reads as TGTGCCACCAGCTTTGGGGGGGAAGAGACCCAGTACTTC. The full variable domain, its missing parts supplied by reference TRBV7-9 and TRBJ2-5, is DTGVSQNPRHKITKRGQNVTFRCDPISEHNRLYWYRQTLGQGPEFLTYFQNEAQLEKSRLLSDRFSAERPKGSFSTLEIQRTEQGDSAMYLCATSFGGEETQYFGPGTRLLVL.

V usage is TRBV15 and J usage is TRBJ1-5; D call uncertain. Germline-derived CDR1 and CDR2 are LNHNV and YYDKDF (reference sequence). There are 15 residues in the CDR3. Trimming stripped 9 bases from V and 0 bases from J, with 15 bases between. The chain's CDR3 is CATAHDPDSNQPQHF. In nucleotides, the CDR3 is TGTGCCACAGCCCACGACCCTGATAGCAATCAGCCCCAGCATTTT.

This clonotype was seen a few times. The genes are TRBV28 and TRBJ1-2; 7 bases map to TRBD1. The CDR3 has 13 residues. With V trimmed by 6 bases and J by 5 bases, 6 bases remained unmatched. Germline V gives CDR1 MDHEN, CDR2 SYDVKM. This CDR3 is CASSVQGRYGYTF. CDR3 bases: TGTGCCAGCAGCGTACAGGGGAGGTATGGCTACACCTTC.

The gene calls are TRBV7-9 and TRBJ2-1; TRBD2 matches at 8 bases. This CDR3 region has 19 residues. Germline CDR1 SEHNR, CDR2 FQNEAQ (reference sequence). V dropped 5 bases and J dropped 7; count of bases not matched to a gene: 22. The DNA for the CDR3 is TGTGCCAGCAGCCCATTCATAGAGTACAGGGCCTCGGGAGGGAATGAGCAGTTCTTC. The encoded protein is CASSPFIEYRASGGNEQFF. The full variable domain, with the rest looked up from reference TRBV7-9 and TRBJ2-1, is DTGVSQNPRHKITKRGQNVTFRCDPISEHNRLYWYRQTLGQGPEFLTYFQNEAQLEKSRLLSDRFSAERPKGSFSTLEIQRTEQGDSAMYLCASSPFIEYRASGGNEQFFGPGTRLTVL.

This clonotype was detected ten times or more. This chain connects TRBV20-1 to TRBJ1-3; tentatively, D is TRBD1 (5 bases). The germline CDR1 and CDR2 sequences are DFQATT and SNEGSKA (reference sequence). The CDR3 is made up of 14 amino acids. The germline V and J ends were trimmed by 3 bases and 4 bases, with 13 bases remaining between them. CDR3 in amino acids: CSASNGAQGNTIYF. The CDR3 nucleotides read TGCAGTGCTAGTAACGGGGCCCAGGGAAACACCATATATTTT.

The V call is TRBV3-1, the J call TRBJ2-1; 10 bases line up with TRBD2. Germline trimming cut 0 bases from V and 8 bases from J; bases unmatched to any gene: 10. Germline V gene sequence: CDR1 LGHDT, CDR2 YNNKEL (reference sequence). The length of the CDR3 is 17 residues. The CDR3 DNA reads TGTGCCAGCAGCCAAGATCTGTCTAGCGGGAGTTTCGATGAGCAGTTCTTC. Amino acid sequence: CASSQDLSSGSFDEQFF.

Note on this clonotype: This may arise from a read error, as a much more abundant clone is one base away. The chain employs TRBV6-6 and TRBJ2-1; TRBD1 matches 8 bases. The CDR3 has 15 amino acids. CDR1 is MNHNY and CDR2 is SVGAGI in the germline V gene (reference sequence). CDR3 nucleotide sequence: TGTGCCAGCGTGAGGGGACAGGACTCCTGCAATGAGCAGTTCTTC. Residues: CASVRGQDSCNEQFF.

The chain links TRBV7-9 to TRBJ2-5; TRBD1 is a possible D gene (5 bases). Trimming stripped 5 bases from V and 13 bases from J, with 20 bases between. Germline V CDR1 and CDR2: SEHNR, FQNEAQ (reference sequence). The CDR3 is 13 amino acids. The CDR3 here is CASSPGAGRSRYF. Written as DNA, the CDR3 is TGTGCCAGCAGCCCTGGGGCAGGGCGTTCGCGGTACTTC.

Comments on this clonotype: One end of the junction fails to match germline, which may point to a read error. The V gene is TRBV24-1, the J gene TRBJ2-7, with a possible D match to TRBD1 (5 bases). From germline, CDR1 is KGHDR and CDR2 SFDVKD. The CDR3 is made up of 12 amino acids. The CDR3 DNA is TGTGCCGCCAGTTCAACAGGATACGAGCAGTACTTC. This codes for CAASSTGYEQYF.

Ten or more counts support this clonotype. This rearrangement joins TRBV28 to TRBJ2-1, with D possibly being TRBD1 (6 bases). The ends were cut back, 5 bases at V and 1 base at J, with 12 bases in the middle. The CDR3 is made up of 15 amino acids. Per the germline V gene, CDR1 is MDHEN and CDR2 is SYDVKM. CDR3 bases: TGTGCCAGCAGTACCCGGACAGATTCCTACAATGAGCAGTTCTTC. Its protein is CASSTRTDSYNEQFF. The entire variable domain, with the rest obtained from reference TRBV28 and TRBJ2-1, is as follows: DVKVTQSSRYLVKRTGEKVFLECVQDMDHENMFWYRQDPGLGLRLIYFSYDVKMKEKGDIPEGYSVSREKKERFSLILESASTNQTSMYLCASSTRTDSYNEQFFGPGTRLTVL.

Concerning this clonotype: A much larger clone is a single base away; this may be a read error. The chain has TRBV6-5 and TRBJ1-1, with D hard to call. Germline assignment: CDR1 MNHEY and CDR2 SVGAGI. The CDR3 totals 13 residues. For the CDR3, the DNA is TGTGCCAGCAGTTACTCCCCCGACACTGTAGCTTTCTTT. Encoded protein: CASSYSPDTVAFF.

This clonotype was counted ten times or more. The chain is built from TRBV27 and TRBJ2-7, with D perhaps TRBD2 (6 bases). This CDR3 has 15 amino acids. Germline V gene data show CDR1 as MNHEY and CDR2 as SMNVEV (reference sequence). The V and J ends lost 0 bases and 6 bases respectively, with 15 bases between them. CDR3 in DNA: TGTGCCAGCAGTTTATCCACTCGAATCGGGAGCGAGCAGTACTTC. Translating gives CASSLSTRIGSEQYF.

This clonotype was detected a few times. The J gene is TRBJ2-7, the V gene TRBV4-1; D unresolved. V gave up 1 base and J gave up 3 bases, with 16 bases separating them. Germline CDR1 MGHRA, CDR2 YSYEKL. This CDR3 comprises 16 residues. CDR3 in amino acids: CASSQVGPQRNYEQYF. The CDR3 region has the DNA TGCGCCAGCAGCCAAGTTGGCCCTCAGAGAAACTACGAGCAGTACTTC.

This clonotype came up a few times. The chain combines TRBV4-2 with TRBJ1-1; maybe TRBD1 (5 bases). CDR1 is LGHNA, CDR2 YNFKEQ, per germline. V was pared by 0 bases and J by 4 bases, with 12 bases between. The length of the CDR3 is 15 residues. The CDR3 DNA is TGTGCCAGCAGCCAAGATCAGGGTTTCGGCACTGAAGCTTTCTTT. It specifies CASSQDQGFGTEAFF.

This clonotype was detected only a few times. V gene TRBV7-2 combines with J gene TRBJ2-1; D not certain. The germline V and J ends were trimmed by 5 bases and 15 bases, with 14 bases remaining between them. The CDR3 has 11 residues. Germline loops: CDR1 SGHTA, CDR2 FQGNSA. The CDR3, as DNA: TGTGCCAGCAGCCTTACAGTGAAGAGGTTCTTC. The encoded protein is CASSLTVKRFF.

The chain is built from TRBV7-6 and TRBJ2-7, with D tentatively TRBD1 or TRBD2 (6 bases each). Germline V gene lookup returns CDR1 SGHVS and CDR2 FNYEAQ. V dropped 2 bases and J dropped 2 bases, with 19 bases sitting between them. The CDR3 consists of 17 residues. This CDR3 is CASSLKVPRRGAYEQYF. The CDR3 DNA follows: TGTGCCAGCAGCTTAAAGGTCCCTAGGAGGGGGGCCTACGAGCAGTACTTC. Full variable domain (missing parts from reference TRBV7-6 and TRBJ2-7): GAGVSQSPRYKVTKRGQDVALRCDPISGHVSLYWYRQALGQGPEFLTYFNYEAQQDKSGLPNDRFSAERPEGSISTLTIQRTEQRDSAMYRCASSLKVPRRGAYEQYFGPGTRLTVT.

This clonotype occurred many times. The V call is TRBV20-1, the J call TRBJ2-7, with D unresolved. Germline V gene lookup returns CDR1 DFQATT and CDR2 SNEGSKA (reference sequence). V dropped 6 bases and J dropped 4 bases, with 4 bases sitting between them. This CDR3 spans 9 amino acids. The CDR3 spells CSAGYEQYF. CDR3 in DNA: TGCAGTGCAGGATACGAGCAGTACTTC.

This clonotype was detected many times. This sequence joins TRBV27 and TRBJ2-2; the D gene could be TRBD1 or TRBD2 (5 bases each). The CDR3 has 15 amino acids. Trimming cost V 3 bases and J 5 bases, with 13 bases left between them. Germline V gives CDR1 MNHEY, CDR2 SMNVEV (reference sequence). The chain's CDR3 is CASSFLGVDTGELFF. The CDR3, as DNA: TGTGCCAGCAGTTTCTTGGGGGTGGATACCGGGGAGCTGTTTTTT.

This clonotype appeared a few times. The chain is built from TRBV6-1 and TRBJ2-7; TRBD2 might be the D (5 bases). The CDR3 consists of 13 residues. The V gene lost 5 bases and the J gene lost 2 bases, with 10 bases spanning the gap. CDR1 is MNHNS and CDR2 is SASEGT in the germline V gene. The CDR3 DNA follows: TGTGCCAGCAGTTTTAGCGCAACCTACGAGCAGTACTTC. Encoded protein: CASSFSATYEQYF.

The V and J genes are TRBV4-3 and TRBJ2-3; tentative D call: TRBD2 (5 bases). This CDR3 spans 17 amino acids. V gave up 4 bases and J gave up 3 bases, with 20 bases separating them. Per the germline V gene, CDR1 is LGHNA and CDR2 is YSLEER. CDR3 residues: CASSPARWRKDTDTQYF. The CDR3 DNA reads TGCGCCAGCAGCCCGGCTCGGTGGAGGAAAGATACAGATACGCAGTATTTT.

This rearrangement joins TRBV3-1 to TRBJ2-7; D perhaps matches TRBD2 (5 bases). CDR1 and CDR2 (germline): LGHDT, YNNKEL (reference sequence). This CDR3 has 14 amino acids. V was clipped by 1 base and J by 2 bases, with 9 bases between them. The DNA of the CDR3 is TGTGCCAGCAGCCAAGGTGGGGAGACCTACGAGCAGTACTTC. It yields the protein CASSQGGETYEQYF.

This clonotype was seen at least ten times. The chain combines TRBV6-2 or TRBV6-3 with TRBJ2-4, with D hard to call. The V end was cut by 5 bases, the J end by 9 bases, with 17 bases between. Germline V gene lookup returns CDR1 MNHEY and CDR2 SVGEGT. The CDR3 sequence is 14 residues long. The CDR3 protein is CASSPLDRWGIQYF. As DNA, the CDR3 is TGTGCCAGCAGTCCATTAGACCGATGGGGCATTCAGTACTTC.

This clonotype was observed a few times. The chain joins TRBV7-9 to TRBJ1-2; 7 bases are shared with TRBD1. This CDR3 comprises 15 residues. Germline CDR1 is SEHNR and CDR2 is FQNEAQ (reference sequence). The V segment lost 3 bases and the J segment 4 bases; nucleotides outside the gene matches: 8. This CDR3 reads CASSLGTANSYGYTF. CDR3 nucleotides: TGTGCCAGCAGCTTGGGGACAGCAAATAGCTATGGCTACACCTTC.

With regard to this clonotype: A single base separates this from a much larger clone, so it may be a read error. This chain uses TRBV28 with TRBJ1-3; D is ambiguous. There are 14 residues in the CDR3. CDR1 and CDR2 (germline): MDHEN, SYDVKM. V dropped 6 bases and J dropped 6 bases, with 15 bases sitting between them. DNA of the CDR3: TGTGCCAGCAGCATTCTAATCGGAGAAAACACCATATATTTT. Its translation: CASSILIGENTIYF.

This clonotype was seen ten or more times. The junction departs from the called germline gene at one end, perhaps through a read error. The chain employs TRBV7-7 and TRBJ1-5; D is unclear. Germline-derived CDR1 and CDR2 are SSHAT and FNYEAQ (reference sequence). The CDR3 contains 14 residues. CDR3 in DNA: TGTGCTAGCAGCTTATGGCCCGGGAATCAGCCCCAGCATTTT. This gives the protein CASSLWPGNQPQHF.

This clonotype has just a few counts. J is TRBJ2-2 and V is TRBV4-2, with 8 positions matching TRBD2. The germline V gene encodes CDR1 LGHNA and CDR2 YNFKEQ. The CDR3 has 15 residues. V was pared by 4 bases and J by 5 bases, with 6 bases of the junction left unmatched. CDR3 region: CASSRGLAGTGELFF. The CDR3 DNA sequence: TGTGCCAGCAGCCGAGGACTAGCCGGGACCGGGGAGCTGTTTTTT.

About this clonotype: Possible read error: a much larger clone is one base away. The rearrangement uses TRBV25-1 and TRBJ1-6; D is ambiguous. Germline loops: CDR1 MGHDK, CDR2 SYGVNS. The CDR3 extends over 15 amino acids. DNA for the CDR3: TGTGCCAGCAGCCCGGTGGTTGGGGAACATTCACACCTCCACTTT. This gives the protein CASSPVVGEHSHLHF.

This clonotype showed up just a few times. The CDR3: CASKDRGNQPQHF. In DNA, the CDR3 is TGTGCCAGTAAGGACAGGGGCAATCAGCCCCAGCATTTT. The chain has TRBV19 and TRBJ1-5; 8 nucleotides agree with TRBD1. V lost 7 bases, J lost 2 bases, and 1 base stayed unmatched. The CDR3 has 13 amino acids. Germline lookup yields CDR1 LNHDA and CDR2 SQIVND (reference sequence).